The subject of this entry is one TCR beta chain. Its antigen remains unknown. In germline, CDR1 is WSHSY, CDR2 SAAADI. Trimming shortened V by 3 bases and J by 4 bases, and 3 bases separated the two germline ends. The CDR3 consists of 11 residues. The data were obtained in a study of T cell responses to AZD1222 COVID-19 vaccine. Broader study findings: Researchers report vaccine-associated CD4 TCRs spanning spike, with dominance at 160-218 and 743-854.

The data were produced by immunoSEQ multiplex PCR, yet TCRdb's version contains in-frame clones alone and is incomplete. The repertoire holds about 85,000 clones, with about 90% as singletons. The chain employs TRBV10-2 and TRBJ1-1; D gene ambiguous. The sample in question was peripheral blood, obtained on day 0 of AZD1222 vaccination. The clonotype originates from an adult in good health. The CDR3 nucleotides are TGCGCCAGCAGTGAAATCACTGAAGCTTTCTTT. Protein product: CASSEITEAFF.